This TCR beta chain was sequenced in a study of spatial heterogeneity in lung cancer. Study-wide background: Median follow-up for sequenced PBMC samples was two to three years after resection, when such samples existed.

Losses at the gene ends were 4 bases for V and 2 bases for J; bases not matched to a gene: 8. Germline V gene lookup returns CDR1 SGHRS and CDR2 YFSETQ. The CDR3 runs to 16 residues. TCRdb reanalysed the 5' RACE reads using MiXCR and keeps one entry per CDR3 protein. The sample carries some 110,000 distinct CDR3 sequences, approximately 12% recorded once. Documented time point: blood at routine non-recurrence follow-up after resection. The study sequenced unsorted whole RNA from tumor, nontumor lung or frozen PBMC. This clonotype was counted many times. This chain links TRBV5-1 with TRBJ2-1, with 8 bases aligning to TRBD1. The sequenced sample was PBMCs, obtained at follow-up. The clonotype comes from a male donor with early-stage non-small cell lung cancer. The CDR3, as DNA: TGCGCCAGCAGCGTTGGGGCAGGGGGCACCTACAATGAGCAGTTCTTC. This gives the protein CASSVGAGGTYNEQFF. Complete variable domain (other parts from reference TRBV5-1 and TRBJ2-1): KAGVTQTPRYLIKTRGQQVTLSCSPISGHRSVSWYQQTPGQGLQFLFEYFSETQRNKGNFPGRFSGRQFSNSRSEMNVSTLELGDSALYLCASSVGAGGTYNEQFFGPGTRLTVL.